This T cell receptor (beta chain) was recovered during a study of T cells expressing NK-cell markers. Overall study: HCMV serostatus: most of the eight sequenced donors positive, one negative.

About this clonotype: Antigen unknown.

The authors made TCR beta cDNA libraries by 5'RACE template switching. This switching added a universal primer site and UMIs. With the 5' RACE reads reprocessed, TCRdb shows one record per CDR3 protein and no DNA. This table lists roughly 380,000 distinct CDR3 sequences. Overall study findings and caveats: Where several donors were concerned, these clonotypes also led the CD3+CD56-NKG2C+ fraction.

This CDR3 is built from 15 residues. The germline V gene has CDR1 ENHRY and CDR2 SYGVKD. The TCR originated in a man aged 18 to 69 in good health. The genes are TRBV10-3 and TRBJ1-2; absent DNA, TCRdb's TRBD1 call cannot be checked. The sample consisted of blood T cells: a sorted CD56 or NKG2C T cell subset, CD4+ or CD8+ T cells, or bulk PBMC T cells (not recorded which). The CDR3 sequence: CATVEGGFSNYGYTF.